This T cell receptor (beta chain) was profiled in a study of OX40 agonist ivuxolimab in advanced cancers. Germline V gives CDR1 SGHKS, CDR2 YYEKEE (reference sequence). V was trimmed by 4 bases and J by 7 bases, leaving 18 bases between them. The CDR3 has 14 residues. The assay was immunoSEQ multiplex PCR, and TCRdb's table has in-frame clones only and misses some. This sample has approximately 77,000 clones, with around 90% found just once. The clonotype comes from an adult with an advanced solid tumor such as melanoma, head and neck, liver or kidney cancer. The J gene is TRBJ2-7, the V gene TRBV5-5; D could derive from TRBD1 or TRBD2 (6 bases each). Material: CD4+ or CD8+ T cells sorted from blood, obtained in a trial of the OX40 agonist ivuxolimab. The CDR3 loop is CASSRGGQGGEQYF. CDR3 DNA sequence: TGTGCCAGCAGCCGAGGGGGTCAGGGAGGAGAGCAGTACTTC.